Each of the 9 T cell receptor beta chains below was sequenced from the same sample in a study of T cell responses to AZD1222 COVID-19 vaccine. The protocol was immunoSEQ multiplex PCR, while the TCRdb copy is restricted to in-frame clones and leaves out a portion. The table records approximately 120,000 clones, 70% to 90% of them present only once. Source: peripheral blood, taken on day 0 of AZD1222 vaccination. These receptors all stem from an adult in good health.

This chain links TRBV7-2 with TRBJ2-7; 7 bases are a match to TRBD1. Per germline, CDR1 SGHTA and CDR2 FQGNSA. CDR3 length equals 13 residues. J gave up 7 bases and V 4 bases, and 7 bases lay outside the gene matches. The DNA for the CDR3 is TGTGCCAGCAGCTGGGCGACAGGGCAAGAGCAGTACTTC. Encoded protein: CASSWATGQEQYF.

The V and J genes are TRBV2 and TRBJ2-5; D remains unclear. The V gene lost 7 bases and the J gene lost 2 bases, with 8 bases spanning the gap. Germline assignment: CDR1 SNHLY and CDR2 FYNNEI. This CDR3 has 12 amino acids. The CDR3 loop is CASKGKQETQYF. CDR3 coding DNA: TGTGCCAGCAAGGGAAAGCAAGAGACCCAGTACTTC.

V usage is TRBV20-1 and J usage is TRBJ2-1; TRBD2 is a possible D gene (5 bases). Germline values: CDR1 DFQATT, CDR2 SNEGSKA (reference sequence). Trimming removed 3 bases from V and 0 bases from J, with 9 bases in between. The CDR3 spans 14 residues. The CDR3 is CSASLGSSYNEQFF. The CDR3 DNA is TGCAGTGCTAGTTTGGGGAGCTCCTACAATGAGCAGTTCTTC.

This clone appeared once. The CDR3 DNA reads as TGCGCCAGCAGCTGGGGATCCGGGACAGGGGCCCACGAGCAGTACTTC. Amino acid sequence: CASSWGSGTGAHEQYF. The chain links TRBV5-1 to TRBJ2-7, with 10 positions matching TRBD1. V was clipped by 3 bases and J by 5 bases; unmatched bases: 11. There are 16 residues in the CDR3. Germline V CDR1 and CDR2: SGHRS, YFSETQ.

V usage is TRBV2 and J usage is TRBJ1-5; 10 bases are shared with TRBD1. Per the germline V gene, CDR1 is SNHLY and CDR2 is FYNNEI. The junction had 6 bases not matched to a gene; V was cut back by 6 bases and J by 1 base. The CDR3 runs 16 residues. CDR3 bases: TGTGCCAGCAGGACGGACAGGGGGAGGAGCAATCAGCCCCAGCATTTT. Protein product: CASRTDRGRSNQPQHF.

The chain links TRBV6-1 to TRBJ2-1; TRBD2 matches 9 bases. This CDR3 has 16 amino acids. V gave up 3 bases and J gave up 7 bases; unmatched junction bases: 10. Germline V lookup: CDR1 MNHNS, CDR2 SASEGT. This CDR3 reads CASSDSGRGSWNEQFF. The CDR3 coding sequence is TGTGCCAGCAGTGATAGCGGGAGAGGCTCGTGGAATGAGCAGTTCTTC.

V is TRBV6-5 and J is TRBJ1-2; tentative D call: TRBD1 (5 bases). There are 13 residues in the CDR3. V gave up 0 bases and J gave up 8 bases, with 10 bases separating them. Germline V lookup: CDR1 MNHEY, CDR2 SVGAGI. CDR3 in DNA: TGTGCCAGCAGTTACTCGAGCGGGGCAGGCTACACCTTC. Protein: CASSYSSGAGYTF.

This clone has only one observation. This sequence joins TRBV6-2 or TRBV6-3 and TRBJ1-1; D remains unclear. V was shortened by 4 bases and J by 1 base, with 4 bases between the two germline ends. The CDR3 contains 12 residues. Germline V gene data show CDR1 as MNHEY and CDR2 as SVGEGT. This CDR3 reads CASSLTNTEAFF. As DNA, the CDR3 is TGTGCCAGCAGTTTGACGAACACTGAAGCTTTCTTT.

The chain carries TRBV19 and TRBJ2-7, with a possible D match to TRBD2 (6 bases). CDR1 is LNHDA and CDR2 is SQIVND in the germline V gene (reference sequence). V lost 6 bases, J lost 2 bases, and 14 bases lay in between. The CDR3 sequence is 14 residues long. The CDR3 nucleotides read TGTGCCAGTAGCACCGGGACTTACACCTACGAGCAGTACTTC. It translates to CASSTGTYTYEQYF.